This T cell receptor (beta chain) was captured by sequencing in a study of vaccination and CD4 T cells after COVID-19. Study at large: Recovered-phase convalescent patients showed SARS-CoV-2 positivity by nasal swab PCR; nine were mild, one severe. Median time from COVID diagnosis to post-COVID sampling was about 100 days (35 to 161).

The CDR3 spans 12 residues. Trimming stripped 6 bases from V and 8 bases from J, with 11 bases between. The V gene's germline CDR1 is SNHLY and CDR2 FYNNEI. Study observations and caveats: Median SARS-CoV-2-reactive clonotype numbers went from about 20 to 38; this increase was not significant.

Described treatment: roughly ten-day PBMC culture with coronavirus spike peptide pools or control peptides (ViraFEST assay). Sequencing of the DNA from cultured CD4+ T cells was carried out with the Oncomine TCR Beta short-read assay. One entry per CDR3 protein results from TCRdb running MiXCR on the PCR reads. The data show roughly 7,400 distinct CDR3 sequences, just under 75% seen once. This clonotype was seen a few times. Its antigen is unidentified. The specimen was CD4+ T cells from blood, cultured in vitro. This TCR derives from a human donor who had recovered from COVID-19. This chain connects TRBV2 to TRBJ2-1; a possible D gene is TRBD1 (6 bases). This chain's CDR3 is CASSPQGYEQFF. The DNA of the CDR3 is TGTGCCAGCAGCCCCCAGGGGTATGAGCAGTTCTTC.